These 16 T cell receptor beta chains share one sample of origin, sequenced in a study of blood T cells in healthy people across ages. The authors ran a second PCR of 7 to 11 cycles using a sample-barcoded 5' primer and a J-beta primer mix. TCRdb called the 5' RACE reads again in MiXCR, with one record for every CDR3 protein. The table includes around 990,000 distinct CDR3 sequences, roughly a quarter detected once. These same records also appear under a second study, on T cells of mothers and their children.

Specimen: blood. The receptors come from a girl between 2 and 10 years old in good health.

The chain joins TRBV29-1 to TRBJ2-1; D not resolved. Germline CDR1 SQVTM, CDR2 ANQGSEA. The CDR3 contains 11 residues. With 2 bases removed from V and 4 bases from J, the gap between germline ends came to 3 bases. CDR3 coding DNA: TGCAGCGTTGAAAGATACAATGAGCAGTTCTTC. This sequence encodes CSVERYNEQFF.

The V call is TRBV2, the J call TRBJ1-1; perhaps TRBD1 as D (6 bases). V was pared by 6 bases and J by 0 bases, with 11 bases between. The CDR3 consists of 14 residues. In germline, CDR1 is SNHLY, CDR2 FYNNEI. CDR3 loop: CASSRGNMNTEAFF. CDR3 sequence (DNA): TGTGCCAGCAGCAGGGGTAACATGAACACTGAAGCTTTCTTT.

The chain has TRBV20-1 and TRBJ1-1; D remains ambiguous. The CDR3 runs 11 residues. Germline loops: CDR1 DFQATT, CDR2 SNEGSKA (reference sequence). V was pared by 3 bases and J by 6 bases, with 8 bases between. This CDR3 is CSARDPAEAFF. CDR3 nucleotides: TGCAGTGCTAGGGACCCCGCTGAAGCTTTCTTT.

The J gene is TRBJ1-2, the V gene TRBV12-3 or TRBV12-4, with 7 positions matching TRBD1. Trimming removed 6 bases from V and 8 bases from J; junction bases left unmatched: 9. This CDR3 comprises 13 residues. In DNA form, the CDR3 reads TGTGCCAGCAGCCCTACAGGGGCGAAAGGCTACACCTTC. Residues: CASSPTGAKGYTF.

This clonotype was counted only a few times. V and J are TRBV4-1 and TRBJ2-6; D not resolved. Trimming cost V 0 bases and J 12 bases, with 12 bases left between them. CDR3 length: 14 residues. Germline V gene data show CDR1 as MGHRA and CDR2 as YSYEKL. This CDR3 is CASSQDVGSIVLTF. The CDR3 DNA sequence: TGCGCCAGCAGCCAAGATGTGGGGTCCATCGTCCTGACTTTC.

This clonotype was seen only a few times. The V call is TRBV7-6, the J call TRBJ2-1; D gene unclear. The closer fit of TRBJ2-7 to the DNA end suggests the J call may be wrong. The CDR3 runs to 14 residues. The germline V gene has CDR1 SGHVS and CDR2 FNYEAQ. The CDR3 DNA reads TGTGCCAGCACCCCAGGCCCCCTAGATTACGAGCAGTACTTC. This gives the protein CASTPGPLDYEQYF.

The chain combines TRBV7-2 with TRBJ2-2, with 7 bases that match TRBD2. CDR1 and CDR2 (germline): SGHTA, FQGNSA. The CDR3 extends over 15 amino acids. With 5 bases clipped from V and 4 bases from J, the junction kept 7 bases outside the gene matches. CDR3 in amino acids: CASSPAGLFTGELFF. The CDR3 nucleotides read TGTGCCAGCAGCCCAGCGGGGCTATTCACCGGGGAGCTGTTTTTT.

The V gene is TRBV20-1, the J gene TRBJ1-4; D is perhaps TRBD1 (5 bases). CDR3 length: 15 residues. Germline V lookup: CDR1 DFQATT, CDR2 SNEGSKA (reference sequence). With 6 bases removed from V and 5 bases from J, the gap between germline ends came to 19 bases. CDR3 residues: CSASRDPGPNEKLFF. CDR3 DNA: TGCAGTGCAAGCCGGGACCCCGGGCCAAATGAAAAACTGTTTTTT.

This clonotype was seen a handful of times. The junction and the germline gene differ at one end; a read error may be behind it. V usage is TRBV11-2 and J usage is TRBJ2-1; a possible D gene is TRBD2 (6 bases). Germline V gene lookup returns CDR1 SGHAT and CDR2 FQNNGV. CDR3 length: 15 amino acids. The CDR3 here is CASSPIGTSFNEQFF. The CDR3, as DNA: TGTGCCAGCAGCCCCATCGGGACTTCCTTCAATGAGCAGTTCTTC.

This clonotype was counted a few times. The rearrangement links TRBV28 to TRBJ2-4; no clear D gene. Trimming stripped 6 bases from V and 6 bases from J, with 12 bases between. Germline V gene data show CDR1 as MDHEN and CDR2 as SYDVKM. The CDR3 covers 13 residues. CDR3 protein: CASRTEAPNIQYF. CDR3 DNA: TGTGCCAGCAGAACGGAAGCACCAAACATTCAGTACTTC. Together with reference TRBV28 and TRBJ2-4, the CDR3 gives the full variable domain: DVKVTQSSRYLVKRTGEKVFLECVQDMDHENMFWYRQDPGLGLRLIYFSYDVKMKEKGDIPEGYSVSREKKERFSLILESASTNQTSMYLCASRTEAPNIQYFGAGTRLSVL.

This sequence joins TRBV24-1 and TRBJ2-2; D perhaps matches TRBD2 (5 bases). The V and J ends lost 4 bases and 6 bases respectively, with 14 bases between them. CDR1 and CDR2 (germline): KGHDR, SFDVKD. The CDR3 loop spans 15 amino acids. The CDR3 bases are TGTGCCACCAGTGACCCGAGGGTGTCCCCCGGGGAGCTGTTTTTT. The encoded protein is CATSDPRVSPGELFF.

This clonotype was seen a handful of times. The chain carries TRBV21-1 and TRBJ2-5. TRBV21-1 constitutes a pseudogene. The CDR3 is 15 amino acids. CDR3 sequence reads: CASILCPNPQDTQYF. The DNA for the CDR3 is TGTGCCAGCATCCTTTGCCCAAACCCCCAAGATACCCAGTACTTC.

This clonotype was counted only a few times. This chain joins TRBV4-1 and TRBJ1-1; D may be TRBD1 (5 bases). Trimming pared 1 base from V and 4 bases from J, leaving 13 bases between. The CDR3 spans 15 residues. Per germline, CDR1 MGHRA and CDR2 YSYEKL. CDR3 residues: CASSQASGEGTEAFF. Written as DNA, the CDR3 is TGCGCCAGCAGCCAAGCATCGGGGGAGGGCACTGAAGCTTTCTTT.

The rearrangement uses TRBV6-5 and TRBJ2-7; 9 bases map to TRBD2. Per germline, CDR1 MNHEY and CDR2 SVGAGI. V shed 0 bases and J 1 base; nucleotides not matched to a gene: 4. There are 16 residues in the CDR3. This chain's CDR3 is CASSYSEAGGSYEQYF. CDR3 DNA: TGTGCCAGCAGTTACTCCGAAGCGGGGGGATCCTACGAGCAGTACTTC.

The chain recombines TRBV5-5 with TRBJ2-7, with unresolved D. This CDR3 is 13 amino acids long. Germline V gene data show CDR1 as SGHKS and CDR2 as YYEKEE (reference sequence). V lost 3 bases and J lost 3, with 10 bases in between. The CDR3 spells CASSSQIIYEQYF. DNA for the CDR3: TGTGCCAGCAGCTCGCAGATAATCTACGAGCAGTACTTC.

This clonotype was seen a few times. V and J are TRBV28 and TRBJ2-1, with D perhaps matching TRBD2 (6 bases). This CDR3 comprises 14 residues. V was trimmed by 5 bases and J by 4 bases, leaving 12 bases between them. From germline, CDR1 is MDHEN and CDR2 SYDVKM. The CDR3 DNA follows: TGTGCCAGCAGTATACTGACTAGTTACAATGAGCAGTTCTTC. This encodes CASSILTSYNEQFF.